Within the sample, the clone carrying this T cell receptor (beta chain) is medium-sized. The target antigen is unknown. With 60 Vbeta and 13 Jbeta primers, the PCR was carried out. Using immunoSEQ multiplex PCR, the repertoire was profiled, and TCRdb retains in-frame clones only, with some absent. The data contain 160,000 or so clones, around 84% of them seen just once; the ten biggest clones take up approximately 8%. The sample is drawn from a study of cytomegalovirus exposure and HLA in healthy donors. Study-wide results and limits: As a later analysis revealed, most CMV-associated TCR beta chains appeared HLA-restricted.

V was shortened by 2 bases and J by 5 bases, with 8 bases between the two germline ends. CDR3 size: 13 residues. CDR1 SGHRS and CDR2 YFSETQ come from the germline V gene. This TCR was sampled from a male donor in good health and CMV-seropositive. The chain uses TRBV5-1 and TRBJ1-5, with D hard to call. Sequencing was done on a sample of PBMCs. CDR3 amino acids: CASSFEGDQPQHF. The CDR3 DNA reads TGCGCCAGCAGCTTCGAAGGAGATCAGCCCCAGCATTTT.